This TCR beta chain was recorded in a study of relationships among human T cell subsets (TCRdb year 2010). Study-level background: The study sequenced eight distinct T cell populations from blood: pan T, CD8 cytotoxic, regulatory, Th1, Th2, naive plus transitional, activated and memory cells.

Broad study findings and their caveats: V, D and J usage, CDR3 length and N-nucleotide additions showed no statistically significant differences among the seven subsets. Substantial sharing of CDR3s among Th1, Th2 and regulatory T cells was interpreted as suggestive of stochastic cell fate choices. The bead-based sorting could not exclude a CD4+CD8+ double-positive population. Over 60% of CD8+ cytotoxic sequences belonged to clones with over 100 reads, whereas regulatory and Th2 subsets showed few such clones. T cell counts went unrecorded for a couple of pan T samples, which were processed alongside pan B cells.

Library prep was done by multiplex PCR. TCRdb shows the sequencer as 454 GS FLX. TCR alpha and beta CDR3 regions were amplified from mRNA by semiquantitative ARM-PCR. In ARM-PCR, tagged nested gene-specific primers were applied first, and communal superprimers then carried out the exponential amplification. Before the first-round PCR products went through the second amplification round, exonuclease was used to remove the nested primers. The amplicons were sequenced on the 454 platform, which can rapidly sequence millions of DNA fragments without cloning bias. A read counted as effective if the read could be mapped to both V and J germline segments. In the authors' own workflow: Reads were assigned to germline V, D and J segments with IRmap, which uses pyromap, a Smith-Waterman modification adapted to 454 sequencing errors. Cutoffs set at the 99th percentile of alignment scores from simulated random sequences were applied to filter D-beta assignments. CDR3 was defined as the amino acids lying between the conserved V-segment Y[YFLI]C motif and the J-segment [FW]GXGT motif. A compound Poisson process model, previously applied to large-scale EST data, was used to estimate repertoire diversity. A procedure for detecting cross-contamination was used to argue that the shared CDR3s did not come from sample contamination. TCRdb reworked the public reads: Q25 trimming with fastp, MiXCR clone assembly, productive beta chains retained. When rows share a CDR3 protein, they turn into one entry using the most common DNA and genes. It is TCRdb's table, rather than the study itself, that gives the V and J calls and clone size. In all, the sample holds over 13,000 distinct CDR3 sequences, and about 56% of those were seen once. 30% to 35% of the sample is held by the ten biggest clonotypes.

Miltenyi superparamagnetic beads coated with subset-specific monoclonal antibodies were used to isolate the T cell subsets. Every T cell population came from peripheral blood. Whole blood was subjected to Ficoll separation to obtain mononuclear cells, from which monocytes were subsequently depleted using anti-CD14 microbeads. Right after isolation, the cell populations were resuspended in RNAprotect reagent. In general terms, the pan T sample was made up of CD3+ T cells. To note about this clonotype: Its binding antigen is unknown. Base qualities were left out, and no much larger clone turns up one base away.

The germline V gene (reference sequence) yields LNHDA for CDR1 and SQIVND for CDR2. The CDR3 contains 14 residues, cysteine and phenylalanine counted. Only the CDR3 portion is preserved as DNA: 42 bases, with reading frame beginning at the first base. V is reduced by 4 bases and J by 0 bases, leaving a spacing of 10 bases between them. Material: total T cells sorted from blood. The cell subset or site label on this specimen signifies: CD3+ T cells in general. This clonotype was obtained from a man in his forties in good health. The chain employs TRBV19 and TRBJ2-7; no D segment can be confidently identified. The base sequence is TGTGCCAGTAGTAGAGAGCGCAGCTCCTACGAGCAGTACTTC. This yields the protein CASSRERSSYEQYF.